This T cell receptor (beta chain) is drawn from a study of blood T cell repertoires in COVID-19. The study recruited people aged 18 to 89 years across roughly 25 US areas. Participants' reported clinical history set cohort assignment. Either two negative PCRs, clearance, or symptom resolution qualified Cohort 3 donors as recovered. Original methodology: Estimates of nucleated cell counts were drawn from the amplification of reference gene primers. Using immunoSEQ multiplex PCR, the repertoire was profiled, and TCRdb retains in-frame clones only, with some absent. V and J calls and clone size are as listed in that table; D and trimming were resolved from the DNA. The data show about 480,000 clones, with roughly nine tenths seen just once and more than 7.5% held by the top ten. A note on this clone: Within the sample, other DNA sequences also encode this same CDR3.

J gave up 7 bases and V 8 bases, and 2 bases lay outside the gene matches. The germline V gene has CDR1 SNHLY and CDR2 FYNNEI. This CDR3 region has 12 residues. The source is a woman aged 60 to 75 who had recovered from COVID-19. V is TRBV2 and J is TRBJ2-1, with 10 bases matching TRBD1. The sequencing sample was made of PBMCs or T cells enriched from blood (not recorded which). This CDR3 is CASGGQGNEQFF. The CDR3 nucleotides read TGTGCCAGCGGGGGACAGGGGAATGAGCAGTTCTTC.